This T cell receptor (beta chain) comes out of a study of cytomegalovirus exposure and HLA in healthy donors. Study-level points and caveats: The classifier, whose performance was assessed in both the original and validation cohorts, reportedly diagnosed cytomegalovirus status with high specificity and sensitivity. Later examination showed HLA-associated TCR beta chains had greater clonal expansion than equally common others. In the analysis, some V segments, TRBV6-2 and TRBV6-3 included, were excluded as indistinguishable.

This clone has just one count. Its antigen is currently unknown. The PCR ran on 60 Vbeta and 13 Jbeta primers. Under the authors' procedure: An analysis that came later counted 73 million or so unique TCR beta chains, approximately 11 million shared. Assay used: immunoSEQ multiplex PCR; TCRdb lists only in-frame clones, some missing. V, J and clone size were drawn from that table, and D and trimming were deduced from the DNA. The repertoire holds 97,000 or so clones, with around 67% as singletons. V shed 6 bases and J 1 base; nucleotides not matched to a gene: 7. The CDR3 extends over 16 amino acids. CDR1 is ENHRY, CDR2 SYGVKD, per germline.

The TCR was taken from a man between 45 and 60 years old in good health and CMV-seronegative. Sequencing was done on a sample of PBMCs. The chain links TRBV10-3 to TRBJ2-5; 11 bases agree with TRBD1. The CDR3, as DNA: TGTGCCATCAGATTAGGACAGGGGGCGGGCCAAGAGACCCAGTACTTC. Encoded protein: CAIRLGQGAGQETQYF.